The rows below give T cell receptor beta chains drawn from one sample of a study of PD-1 blockade in classical Hodgkin lymphoma. Data came from immunoSEQ multiplex PCR; TCRdb stores just in-frame clones and leaves some out. The sample gives tens of thousands of clones, approximately 77% of which show up once; roughly a fifth is in the top ten. Sequenced material: peripheral blood mononuclear cells (PBMCs), taken before the fourth cycle of nivolumab. Receptors were obtained from a human donor with classical Hodgkin lymphoma. CDR3s include the opening cysteine and the closing phenylalanine or tryptophan. The D gene is left open where the match is weak. Expanded clones are given a class, and other clones once, few, many or no size at all.

v_gene	abundance	d_gene	j_gene	CDR3aa	CDR3nt
TRBV20-1	-	TRBD1	TRBJ1-2	CSADRGYGYTF	TGCAGTGCTGACAGGGGCTATGGCTACACCTTC
TRBV7-3	-	TRBD1	TRBJ2-1	CASSPTGTPYNEQFF	TGTGCCAGCAGCCCGACAGGGACACCCTACAATGAGCAGTTCTTC
TRBV2	-	TRBD1	TRBJ1-2	CASTQTGSYGYTF	TGTGCCAGCACCCAGACAGGGAGCTATGGCTACACCTTC
TRBV11-2	-	-	TRBJ2-7	CASSFTGVHEQYF	TGTGCCAGCAGCTTCACAGGCGTCCACGAGCAGTACTTC
TRBV4-2	-	-	TRBJ1-3	CASSQDRLSAGNTIYF	TGTGCCAGCAGCCAAGATAGACTATCCGCTGGAAACACCATATATTTT
TRBV5-6	-	-	TRBJ2-7	CASSPESAGDYEQYF	TGTGCCAGCAGCCCAGAATCGGCAGGGGATTACGAGCAGTACTTC
TRBV5-1	-	TRBD1	TRBJ2-3	CASRLGGQAPDTQYF	TGCGCCAGCAGGCTGGGGGGACAGGCACCAGATACGCAGTATTTT
TRBV14	-	-	TRBJ1-5	CASSHLTSQNNQPQHF	TGTGCCAGCAGCCACCTGACGTCACAGAATAATCAGCCCCAGCATTTT
TRBV7-3	-	TRBD2	TRBJ2-5	CASSLRRGETQYF	TGTGCCAGCAGCTTAAGGCGGGGGGAGACCCAGTACTTC
TRBV12-1	-	-	TRBJ2-7	CASSFGDPHEQYF	TGTGCCAGCAGCTTTGGAGATCCCCACGAGCAGTACTTC
TRBV6-1	-	TRBD1	TRBJ1-1	CASRAGTGLRAEAFF	TGTGCCAGCAGAGCCGGGACAGGGTTGAGGGCTGAAGCTTTCTTT
TRBV7-9	medium-sized	TRBD1	TRBJ1-3	CASTFDRVGNTIYF	TGTGCCAGCACCTTCGACAGGGTCGGAAACACCATATATTTT
TRBV27	few	TRBD1	TRBJ1-5	CASSHGQGLGQPQHF	TGTGCCAGCAGCCATGGACAGGGGTTGGGTCAGCCCCAGCATTTT
TRBV7-2	-	-	TRBJ2-7	CASSLGPKEYYEQYF	TGTGCCAGCAGCTTAGGGCCTAAAGAGTACTACGAGCAGTACTTC
TRBV29-1	-	-	TRBJ2-3	CSASAPDTQYF	TGCAGCGCTTCTGCCCCGGATACGCAGTATTTT
TRBV29-1	-	TRBD1	TRBJ2-5	CSVVQGVETQYF	TGCAGCGTTGTCCAGGGGGTCGAGACCCAGTACTTC
TRBV27	-	TRBD1	TRBJ2-7	CASRPTGTGLSEQYF	TGTGCCAGCAGACCCACCGGGACAGGACTTTCCGAGCAGTACTTC
TRBV9	-	TRBD2	TRBJ2-1	CASSVVGGAYNEQFF	TGTGCCAGCAGCGTAGTCGGGGGGGCCTACAATGAGCAGTTCTTC
TRBV12-5	-	-	TRBJ1-1	CASGLVPLLGLGERTEAFF	TGTGCTAGTGGTTTGGTTCCTCTTTTAGGTTTAGGTGAACGCACTGAAGCTTTCTTT
TRBV29-1	once	TRBD1	TRBJ2-5	CSVVRPGDSIGETQYF	TGCAGCGTTGTTCGGCCTGGGGACAGTATCGGGGAGACCCAGTACTTC
TRBV9	-	TRBD2	TRBJ2-1	CASSVTSGNNEQFF	TGTGCCAGCAGCGTCACTAGCGGGAACAATGAGCAGTTCTTC
TRBV9	-	-	TRBJ2-5	CASSPRPLQETQYF	TGTGCCAGCAGCCCCCGCCCGCTCCAAGAGACCCAGTACTTC
TRBV4-1	-	TRBD1	TRBJ2-5	CASSQGTGVQETQYF	TGCGCCAGCAGCCAAGGAACAGGGGTCCAAGAGACCCAGTACTTC
TRBV16	-	-	TRBJ2-1	CASSQLAGSGNEQFF	TGTGCCAGCAGCCAATTGGCCGGTTCCGGCAATGAGCAGTTCTTC
TRBV7-2	-	-	TRBJ1-5	CASSLVGGYSNQPQHF	TGTGCCAGCAGCTTAGTCGGGGGCTATAGCAATCAGCCCCAGCATTTT
TRBV5-1	few	TRBD1	TRBJ2-7	CASSFSRTGAYEQYF	TGCGCCAGCAGCTTTTCACGGACAGGGGCCTACGAGCAGTACTTC
TRBV25-1	-	-	TRBJ1-5	CASSRIRQEDQPQHF	TGTGCCAGCAGCCGAATAAGGCAGGAAGATCAGCCCCAGCATTTT
TRBV7-2	-	-	TRBJ2-3	CASSLGPLGSTDTQYF	TGTGCCAGCAGCTTAGGCCCACTAGGCAGCACAGATACGCAGTATTTT
TRBV29-1	-	-	TRBJ1-1	CSVEVGWTEAFF	TGCAGCGTTGAAGTTGGGTGGACTGAAGCTTTCTTT
TRBV7-2	-	TRBD1	TRBJ1-5	CASSLAIQGGGGNQPQHF	TGTGCCAGCAGCTTAGCCATACAGGGGGGAGGAGGCAATCAGCCCCAGCATTTT
TRBV5-1	-	TRBD1	TRBJ2-1	CASSLGGTGYNEQFF	TGCGCCAGCAGCTTGGGCGGGACAGGGTACAATGAGCAGTTCTTC
TRBV7-9	-	-	TRBJ2-3	CASSWGPDTQYF	TGTGCCAGCAGCTGGGGCCCAGATACGCAGTATTTT
TRBV7-2	-	TRBD1	TRBJ1-6	CASSLMGQGNNSPLHF	TGTGCCAGCAGCTTAATGGGACAGGGAAATAATTCACCCCTCCACTTT
TRBV7-2	-	-	TRBJ1-2	CAIPGGINYGYTF	TGTGCCATCCCCGGGGGAATCAACTATGGCTACACCTTC
TRBV9	-	-	TRBJ2-1	CASSLAAGLTYNEQFF	TGTGCCAGCAGCCTAGCCGCGGGACTCACCTACAATGAGCAGTTCTTC
TRBV11-2	few	-	TRBJ1-4	CASSLGQGANEKLFF	TGTGCCAGCAGCCTAGGGCAGGGCGCCAATGAAAAACTGTTTTTT
TRBV7-6	-	-	TRBJ2-3	CASSLVWDNTDTQYF	TGTGCCAGCAGCTTAGTTTGGGACAACACAGATACGCAGTATTTT
TRBV9	-	-	TRBJ1-3	CASSRMVIGNTIYF	TGTGCCAGCAGCCGGATGGTGATTGGAAACACCATATATTTT
TRBV6-5	hyperexpanded	-	TRBJ1-2	CASSDTAGNYGYTF	TGTGCCAGCAGTGACACAGCAGGGAACTATGGCTACACCTTC
TRBV6-5	-	-	TRBJ1-5	CASSYSGGSNQPQHF	TGTGCCAGCAGTTACTCGGGGGGCAGCAATCAGCCCCAGCATTTT
TRBV28	-	-	TRBJ1-5	CASKRTAQPQHF	TGTGCCAGCAAAAGGACAGCCCAGCCCCAGCATTTT
TRBV19	-	TRBD2	TRBJ2-1	CASSPLAELYNEQFF	TGTGCCAGTAGTCCTCTAGCGGAACTGTACAATGAGCAGTTCTTC
TRBV5-6	-	TRBD1	TRBJ1-4	CASSQEGAATNEKLFF	TGTGCCAGCAGCCAGGAGGGGGCGGCAACTAATGAAAAACTGTTTTTT
TRBV10-3	-	-	TRBJ1-4	CAISEVSTNEKLFF	TGTGCCATCAGTGAAGTTTCAACTAATGAAAAACTGTTTTTT
TRBV5-1	-	TRBD1	TRBJ1-2	CASSLDGLTGSGYTF	TGCGCCAGCAGCTTGGATGGGCTGACAGGGTCTGGCTACACCTTC